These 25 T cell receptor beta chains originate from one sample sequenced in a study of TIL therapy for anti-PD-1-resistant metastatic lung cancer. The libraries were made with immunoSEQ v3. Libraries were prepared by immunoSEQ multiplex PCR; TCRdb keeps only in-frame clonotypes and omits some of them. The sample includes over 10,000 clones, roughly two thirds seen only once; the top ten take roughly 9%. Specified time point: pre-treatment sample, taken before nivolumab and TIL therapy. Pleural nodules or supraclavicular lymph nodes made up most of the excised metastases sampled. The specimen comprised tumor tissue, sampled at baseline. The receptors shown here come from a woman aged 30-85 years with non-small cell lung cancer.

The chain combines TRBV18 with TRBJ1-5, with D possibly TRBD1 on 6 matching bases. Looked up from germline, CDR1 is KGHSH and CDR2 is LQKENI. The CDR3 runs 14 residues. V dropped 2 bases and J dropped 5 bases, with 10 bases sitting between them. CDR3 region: CASSPGDTYQPQHF. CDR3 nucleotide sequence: TGTGCCAGCTCACCAGGGGACACATATCAGCCCCAGCATTTT.

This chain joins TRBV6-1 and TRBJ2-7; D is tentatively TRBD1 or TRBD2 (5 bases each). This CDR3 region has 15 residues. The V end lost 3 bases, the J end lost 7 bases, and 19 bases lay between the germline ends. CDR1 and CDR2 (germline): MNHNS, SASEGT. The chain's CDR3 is CASSDTGTGIVEQYF. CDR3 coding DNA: TGTGCCAGCAGTGACACCGGGACCGGGATAGTAGAGCAGTACTTC.

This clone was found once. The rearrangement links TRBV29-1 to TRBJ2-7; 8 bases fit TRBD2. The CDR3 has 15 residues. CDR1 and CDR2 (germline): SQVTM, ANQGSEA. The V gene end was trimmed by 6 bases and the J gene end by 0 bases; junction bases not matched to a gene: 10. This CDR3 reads CSVAGGGQSSYEQYF. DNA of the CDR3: TGCAGCGTCGCCGGGGGGGGGCAGAGCTCCTACGAGCAGTACTTC.

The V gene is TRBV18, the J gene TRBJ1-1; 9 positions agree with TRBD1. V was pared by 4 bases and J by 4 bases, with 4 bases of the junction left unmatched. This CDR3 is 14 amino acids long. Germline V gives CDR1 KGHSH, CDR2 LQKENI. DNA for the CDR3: TGTGCCAGCTCACAGGACAGGGGAGCCACTGAAGCTTTCTTT. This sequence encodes CASSQDRGATEAFF.

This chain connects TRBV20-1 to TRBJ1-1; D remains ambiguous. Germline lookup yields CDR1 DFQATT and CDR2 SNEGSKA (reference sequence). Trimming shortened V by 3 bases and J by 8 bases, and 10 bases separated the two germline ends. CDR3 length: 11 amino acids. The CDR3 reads CSASLGREAFF. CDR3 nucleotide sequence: TGCAGTGCTAGTCTTGGTAGGGAAGCTTTCTTT.

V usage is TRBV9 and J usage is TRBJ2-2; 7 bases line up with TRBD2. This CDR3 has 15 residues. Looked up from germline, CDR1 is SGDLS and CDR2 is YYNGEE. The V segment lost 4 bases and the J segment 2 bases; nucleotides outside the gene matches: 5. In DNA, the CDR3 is TGTGCCAGCAGCCCCGGGACTACCAACACCGGGGAGCTGTTTTTT. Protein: CASSPGTTNTGELFF.

The DNA of the CDR3 is TGTGCCAGCAGTTTAGGGACACCAAATCAGCCCCAGCATTTT. Its translation: CASSLGTPNQPQHF. The chain recombines TRBV28 with TRBJ1-5; perhaps TRBD1 as D (6 bases). The germline CDR1 and CDR2 sequences are MDHEN and SYDVKM. There are 14 residues in the CDR3. The V gene lost 2 bases and the J gene lost 4 bases, with 9 bases spanning the gap.

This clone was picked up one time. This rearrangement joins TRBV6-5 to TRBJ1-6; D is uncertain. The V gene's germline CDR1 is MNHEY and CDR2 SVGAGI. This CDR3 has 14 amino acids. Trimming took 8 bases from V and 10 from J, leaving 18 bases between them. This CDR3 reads CASGEEGRESPLHF. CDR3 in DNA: TGTGCCAGCGGTGAGGAGGGAAGAGAATCACCCCTCCACTTT.

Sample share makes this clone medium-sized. For the CDR3, the DNA is TGCGCCAGCAGCTTGGGAGGACTAGCGAACCAAGAGACCCAGTACTTC. The encoded protein is CASSLGGLANQETQYF. The rearrangement uses TRBV5-1 and TRBJ2-5, with 9 bases matching TRBD2. The CDR3 is 16 residues long. J lost 0 bases, V lost 0 bases, and 3 bases had no gene match. Per the germline V gene, CDR1 is SGHRS and CDR2 is YFSETQ.

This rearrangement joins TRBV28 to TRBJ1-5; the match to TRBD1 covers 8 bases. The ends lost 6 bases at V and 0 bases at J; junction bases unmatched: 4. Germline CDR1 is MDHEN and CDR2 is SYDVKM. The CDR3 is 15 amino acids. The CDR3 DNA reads TGTGCCAGCAGGGCGACAGGGGCTAGCAATCAGCCCCAGCATTTT. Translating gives CASRATGASNQPQHF.

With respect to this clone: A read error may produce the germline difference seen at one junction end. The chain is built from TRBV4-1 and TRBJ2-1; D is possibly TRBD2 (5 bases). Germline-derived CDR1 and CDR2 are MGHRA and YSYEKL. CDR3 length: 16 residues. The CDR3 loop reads CASSLDPGSSYNEQFF. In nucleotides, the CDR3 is TGTGCCAGCAGCCTCGATCCGGGGAGCTCCTACAATGAGCAGTTCTTC.

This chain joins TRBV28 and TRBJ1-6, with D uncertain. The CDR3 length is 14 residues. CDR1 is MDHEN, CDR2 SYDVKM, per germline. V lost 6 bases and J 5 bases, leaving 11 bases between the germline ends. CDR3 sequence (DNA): TGTGCCAGCAGGGCCGCGTATCATAATTCACCCCTCCACTTT. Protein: CASRAAYHNSPLHF.

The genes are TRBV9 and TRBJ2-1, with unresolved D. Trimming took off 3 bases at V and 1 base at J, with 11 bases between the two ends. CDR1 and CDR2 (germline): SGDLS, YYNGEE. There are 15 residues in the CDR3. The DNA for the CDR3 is TGTGCCAGCAGCGCTCTAGGGTGGTCCTACAATGAGCAGTTCTTC. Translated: CASSALGWSYNEQFF. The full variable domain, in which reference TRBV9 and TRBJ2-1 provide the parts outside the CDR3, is DSGVTQTPKHLITATGQRVTLRCSPRSGDLSVYWYQQSLDQGLQFLIQYYNGEERAKGNILERFSAQQFPDLHSELNLSSLELGDSALYFCASSALGWSYNEQFFGPGTRLTVL.

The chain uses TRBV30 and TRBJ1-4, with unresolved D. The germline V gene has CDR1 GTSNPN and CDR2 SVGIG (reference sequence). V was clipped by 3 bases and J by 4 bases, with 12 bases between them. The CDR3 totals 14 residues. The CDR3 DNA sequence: TGTGCCTGGAGAGGTTGGCAGAATAATGAAAAACTGTTTTTT. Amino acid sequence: CAWRGWQNNEKLFF.

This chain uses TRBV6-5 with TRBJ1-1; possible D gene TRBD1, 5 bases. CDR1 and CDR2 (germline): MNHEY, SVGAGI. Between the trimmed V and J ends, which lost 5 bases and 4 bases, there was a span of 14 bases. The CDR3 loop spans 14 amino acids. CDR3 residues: CASSIGIRGTEAFF. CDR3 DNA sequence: TGTGCCAGCAGTATAGGGATAAGGGGCACTGAAGCTTTCTTT.

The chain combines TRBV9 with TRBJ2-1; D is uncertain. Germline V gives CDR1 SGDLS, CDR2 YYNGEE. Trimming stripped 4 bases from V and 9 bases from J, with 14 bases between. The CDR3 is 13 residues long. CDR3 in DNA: TGTGCCAGCAGCCGACTCGGCGCGAGTGAGCAGTTCTTC. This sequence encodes CASSRLGASEQFF.

CDR3 loop: CAISTRDRGRQETQYF. The CDR3 region has the DNA TGTGCCATCAGTACCCGGGACAGGGGGCGTCAAGAGACCCAGTACTTC. The V gene is TRBV10-3, the J gene TRBJ2-5, with 12 bases lining up with TRBD1. The CDR3 runs to 16 residues. V was clipped by 5 bases and J by 2 bases; unmatched bases: 6. CDR1 ENHRY and CDR2 SYGVKD come from the germline V gene.

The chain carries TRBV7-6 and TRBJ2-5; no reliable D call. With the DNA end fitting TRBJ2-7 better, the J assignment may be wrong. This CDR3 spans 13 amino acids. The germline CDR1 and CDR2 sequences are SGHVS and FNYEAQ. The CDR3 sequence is CASSRSPASEQYF. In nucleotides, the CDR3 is TGTGCCAGCAGCAGGAGCCCTGCGTCCGAGCAGTACTTC.

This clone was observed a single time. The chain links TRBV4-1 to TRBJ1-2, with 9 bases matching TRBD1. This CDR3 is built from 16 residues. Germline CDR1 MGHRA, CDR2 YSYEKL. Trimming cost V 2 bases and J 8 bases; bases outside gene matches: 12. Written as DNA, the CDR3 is TGCGCCAGCAGCCAAAAGGGAAGGGACAGGGAAAGGGGCTACACCTTC. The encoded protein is CASSQKGRDRERGYTF.

This chain's CDR3 is CASSLTSTSGRALYF. Written as DNA, the CDR3 is TGTGCCAGCAGCTTAACCTCGACTAGCGGGAGGGCCTTGTACTTC. This chain uses TRBV7-2 with TRBJ2-7; 14 nucleotides agree with TRBD2. CDR3 length equals 15 residues. Per germline, CDR1 SGHTA and CDR2 FQGNSA. V lost 2 bases, J lost 12 bases, and 9 bases stayed unmatched.

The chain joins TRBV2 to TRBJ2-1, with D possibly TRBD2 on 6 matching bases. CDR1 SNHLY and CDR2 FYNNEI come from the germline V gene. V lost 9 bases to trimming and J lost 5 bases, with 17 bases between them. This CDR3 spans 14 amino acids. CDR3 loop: CASSGPPLDNEQFF. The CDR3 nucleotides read TGTGCCAGTAGCGGACCCCCCCTGGACAATGAGCAGTTCTTC.

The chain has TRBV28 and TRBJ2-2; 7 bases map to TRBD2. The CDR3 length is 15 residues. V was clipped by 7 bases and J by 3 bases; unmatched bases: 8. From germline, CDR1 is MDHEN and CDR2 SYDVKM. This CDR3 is CASTGGSDDTGELFF. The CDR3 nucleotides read TGTGCCAGCACGGGCGGGAGCGATGACACCGGGGAGCTGTTTTTT.

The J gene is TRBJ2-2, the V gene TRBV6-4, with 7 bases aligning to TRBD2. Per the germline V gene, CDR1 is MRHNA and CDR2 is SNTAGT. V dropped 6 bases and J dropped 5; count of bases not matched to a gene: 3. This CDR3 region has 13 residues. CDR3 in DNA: TGTGCCAGCAGACGGGGGGAAACCGGGGAGCTGTTTTTT. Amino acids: CASRRGETGELFF.

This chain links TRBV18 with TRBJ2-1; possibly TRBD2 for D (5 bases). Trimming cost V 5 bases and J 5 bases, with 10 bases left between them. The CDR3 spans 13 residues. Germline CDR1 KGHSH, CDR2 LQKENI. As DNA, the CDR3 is TGTGCCAGCTCAAACGGGGTAAACAATGAGCAGTTCTTC. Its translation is CASSNGVNNEQFF.

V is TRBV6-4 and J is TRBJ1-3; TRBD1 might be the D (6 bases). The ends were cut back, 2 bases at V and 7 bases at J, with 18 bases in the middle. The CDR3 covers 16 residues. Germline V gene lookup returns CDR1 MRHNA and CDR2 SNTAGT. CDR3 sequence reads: CASSDVRGQSGNTIYF. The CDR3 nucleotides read TGTGCCAGCAGTGACGTCAGGGGTCAGTCGGGGAACACCATATATTTT.